The 10 T cell receptor beta chains given below trace back to one sample, sequenced in a study of shared clonotypes between healthy human individuals. Cells designated naive CD8 were CD45RO-negative and were positively selected for CCR7, with terminally differentiated effector memory CD45RA+ cells excluded. Sequencing used immunoSEQ multiplex PCR; TCRdb keeps in-frame clones, though not all of them. This repertoire shows around 1.9 million clones, more than 85% found once; its top ten account for 1.7%. Sample: naive CD8+ T cells from PBMCs. The receptors stem from a man younger than 35 in good health. Some clones in this sample may be carry-over from other donors' samples.

This chain links TRBV7-9 with TRBJ2-7, with 12 bases lining up with TRBD2. The CDR3 extends over 15 amino acids. Germline CDR1 reads SEHNR; CDR2 reads FQNEAQ (reference sequence). V shed 4 bases and J 7 bases; nucleotides not matched to a gene: 8. CDR3 residues: CASSSTGLAGPEQYF. The DNA of the CDR3 is TGTGCCAGCAGCTCAACCGGACTAGCGGGACCAGAGCAGTACTTC.

The chain couples TRBV7-9 to TRBJ2-1, with unresolved D. Germline V gene lookup returns CDR1 SEHNR and CDR2 FQNEAQ (reference sequence). The CDR3 totals 14 residues. Between the trimmed V and J ends, which lost 5 bases and 6 bases, there was a span of 14 bases. CDR3 coding DNA: TGTGCCAGCAGCCGAGTCTTAGCCGTCAATGAGCAGTTCTTC. Its translation is CASSRVLAVNEQFF.

This clone was observed a single time. The chain uses TRBV5-1 and TRBJ2-2; D gene unclear. The CDR3 totals 16 residues. V gave up 1 base and J gave up 2 bases, with 12 bases separating them. CDR1 is SGHRS and CDR2 is YFSETQ in the germline V gene. The CDR3 spells CASSLSASPNTGELFF. Written as DNA, the CDR3 is TGCGCCAGCAGCTTGTCGGCTTCTCCAAACACCGGGGAGCTGTTTTTT. The variable domain in full, completed from reference TRBV5-1 and TRBJ2-2, reads KAGVTQTPRYLIKTRGQQVTLSCSPISGHRSVSWYQQTPGQGLQFLFEYFSETQRNKGNFPGRFSGRQFSNSRSEMNVSTLELGDSALYLCASSLSASPNTGELFFGEGSRLTVL.

The chain employs TRBV6-6 and TRBJ2-3; a weak D match, TRBD2 (7 bases). V was trimmed by 0 bases and J by 3 bases, leaving 13 bases between them. The CDR3 consists of 16 residues. Germline CDR1 is MNHNY and CDR2 is SVGAGI (reference sequence). The CDR3 bases are TGTGCCAGCAGTTACTCTGGGGGGGCGCATACAGATACGCAGTATTTT. The encoded protein is CASSYSGGAHTDTQYF.

The rearrangement joins TRBV29-1 to TRBJ1-4; the D gene is possibly TRBD1 (5 bases). V lost 6 bases and J 6 bases, leaving 17 bases between the germline ends. Germline V gene sequence: CDR1 SQVTM, CDR2 ANQGSEA. There are 14 residues in the CDR3. This CDR3 is CSVGRGEKDEKLFF. Written as DNA, the CDR3 is TGCAGCGTGGGACGGGGGGAAAAGGATGAAAAACTGTTTTTT.

This chain joins TRBV10-3 and TRBJ2-3, with 9 bases aligning to TRBD2. The ends lost 0 bases at V and 4 bases at J; junction bases unmatched: 8. Germline CDR1 reads ENHRY; CDR2 reads SYGVKD. The CDR3 spans 17 residues. The CDR3 spells CAISESPIGGRADTQYF. DNA of the CDR3: TGTGCCATCAGTGAGTCACCAATTGGCGGGAGGGCAGATACGCAGTATTTT.

The genes are TRBV6-5 and TRBJ2-5, with 9 bases that match TRBD2. CDR3 length: 14 amino acids. Germline-derived CDR1 and CDR2 are MNHEY and SVGAGI. J lost 4 bases, V lost 8 bases, and 8 bases had no gene match. The CDR3 region is CASGTSHRLETQYF. The CDR3 DNA sequence: TGTGCCAGCGGGACTAGCCACCGCCTAGAGACCCAGTACTTC.

This clone was recorded once. The V and J genes are TRBV27 and TRBJ1-1, with no clear D. This CDR3 region has 14 residues. Trimming removed 8 bases from V and 3 bases from J, with 16 bases in between. Germline CDR1 is MNHEY and CDR2 is SMNVEV (reference sequence). CDR3 residues: CASATRETDTEAFF. The DNA for the CDR3 is TGTGCCAGCGCGACTAGGGAGACCGACACTGAAGCTTTCTTT.

This clone was seen only once. This sequence joins TRBV6-1 and TRBJ2-5; tentative D call: TRBD2 (6 bases). Germline V gives CDR1 MNHNS, CDR2 SASEGT. The CDR3 loop spans 14 amino acids. Between the trimmed V and J ends, which lost 10 bases and 5 bases, there was a span of 20 bases. The CDR3 sequence: CATLGWEAGETQYF. The CDR3 bases are TGTGCCACCTTAGGGTGGGAGGCCGGGGAGACCCAGTACTTC.

CDR3 nucleotide sequence: TGTGCCAGCAGCAAGGGACTAGCAGAGGGCCTGGGGCAAGAGACCCAGTACTTC. Its translation: CASSKGLAEGLGQETQYF. This chain connects TRBV11-3 to TRBJ2-5; 9 bases fit TRBD2. V was clipped by 5 bases and J by 2 bases; unmatched bases: 15. Germline V gene data show CDR1 as SGHNT and CDR2 as YENEEA. The CDR3 is 18 amino acids.